The 29 T cell receptor beta chains presented below share a single source sample, sequenced in a study of T cell responses to AZD1222 COVID-19 vaccine. The data were produced by immunoSEQ multiplex PCR, yet TCRdb's version contains in-frame clones alone and is incomplete. Of 95,000 to 100,000 clones in the sample, around 94% were seen once. The sequenced sample was peripheral blood, obtained on day 0 of AZD1222 vaccination. The source is an adult in good health.

The chain joins TRBV15 to TRBJ1-2; D unclear. CDR3 length equals 13 residues. The germline CDR1 and CDR2 sequences are LNHNV and YYDKDF (reference sequence). With 0 bases removed from V and 4 bases from J, the gap between germline ends came to 6 bases. CDR3 protein: CATSRDRGYGYTF. In DNA, the CDR3 is TGTGCCACCAGCAGAGATCGTGGCTATGGCTACACCTTC.

The chain couples TRBV11-2 to TRBJ1-1, with D maybe TRBD1 (5 bases). CDR3 length: 13 amino acids. Germline-derived CDR1 and CDR2 are SGHAT and FQNNGV. The V gene lost 1 base and the J gene lost 6 bases, with 9 bases spanning the gap. The CDR3 DNA reads TGTGCCAGCAGCTTAGGGGGCACAGCTGAAGCTTTCTTT. Amino acids: CASSLGGTAEAFF.

The rearrangement links TRBV19 to TRBJ1-3; D may be TRBD1 (5 bases). The ends were cut back, 4 bases at V and 0 bases at J, with 7 bases in the middle. Germline V gene lookup returns CDR1 LNHDA and CDR2 SQIVND (reference sequence). The CDR3 is 14 residues long. This chain's CDR3 is CASSTGYSGNTIYF. CDR3 DNA sequence: TGTGCCAGTAGTACAGGGTACTCTGGAAACACCATATATTTT.

The gene calls are TRBV5-1 and TRBJ2-7, with a possible D match to TRBD2 (6 bases). The CDR3 runs 18 residues. With 0 bases removed from V and 0 bases from J, the gap between germline ends came to 19 bases. Germline V gene sequence: CDR1 SGHRS, CDR2 YFSETQ. The CDR3 sequence is CASSLAPTLRTTSYEQYF. CDR3 bases: TGCGCCAGCAGCTTGGCCCCGACTTTGCGGACTACCTCCTACGAGCAGTACTTC.

This clone has only one observation. This rearrangement joins TRBV19 to TRBJ2-7; D might be TRBD1 (6 bases). The CDR3 runs 14 residues. The germline CDR1 and CDR2 sequences are LNHDA and SQIVND (reference sequence). V was pared by 3 bases and J by 7 bases, with 16 bases between. In nucleotides, the CDR3 is TGTGCCAGTAGTATCCTTCCGACAGGCGCGGAGCAGTACTTC. Encoded protein: CASSILPTGAEQYF.

The chain couples TRBV7-3 to TRBJ1-5; no definite D call. Germline lookup yields CDR1 SGHTA and CDR2 FQGTGA. The CDR3 has 13 amino acids. V was cut by 2 bases and J by 4 bases, with 6 bases left in between. CDR3 loop: CASSLSINQPQHF. CDR3 in DNA: TGTGCCAGCAGCTTATCCATTAATCAGCCCCAGCATTTT. The full variable domain, completed using reference TRBV7-3 and TRBJ1-5, is GAGVSQTPSNKVTEKGKYVELRCDPISGHTALYWYRQSLGQGPEFLIYFQGTGAADDSGLPNDRFFAVRPEGSVSTLKIQRTERGDSAVYLCASSLSINQPQHFGDGTRLSIL.

This clone was seen a single time. The genes are TRBV9 and TRBJ2-7; maybe TRBD1 (5 bases). The CDR3 is 14 amino acids. CDR1 SGDLS and CDR2 YYNGEE come from the germline V gene. Between the trimmed V and J ends, which lost 0 bases and 4 bases, there was a span of 11 bases. The CDR3: CASSVAPTDYEQYF. DNA of the CDR3: TGTGCCAGCAGCGTAGCCCCGACAGATTACGAGCAGTACTTC.

The genes are TRBV5-6 and TRBJ2-1, with D perhaps TRBD1 (6 bases). The CDR3 spans 14 residues. The germline V gene has CDR1 SGHDT and CDR2 YYEEEE. Trimming left V 4 bases short and J 4 bases short, with 12 bases between. The CDR3 DNA is TGTGCCAGCAGCGACGGGACAAAATACAATGAGCAGTTCTTC. Translating gives CASSDGTKYNEQFF. The complete variable domain, with remaining parts taken from reference TRBV5-6 and TRBJ2-1, reads DAGVTQSPTHLIKTRGQQVTLRCSPKSGHDTVSWYQQALGQGPQFIFQYYEEEERQRGNFPDRFSGHQFPNYSSELNVNALLLGDSALYLCASSDGTKYNEQFFGPGTRLTVL.

The rearrangement links TRBV6-5 to TRBJ2-1; TRBD2 agrees at 10 bases. V lost 8 bases, J lost 3 bases, and 4 bases stayed unmatched. The CDR3 is made up of 14 amino acids. Germline V CDR1 and CDR2: MNHEY, SVGAGI. The DNA of the CDR3 is TGTGCCAGCGGCCGGACTAGCGGCTACAATGAGCAGTTCTTC. It specifies CASGRTSGYNEQFF.

V usage is TRBV5-1 and J usage is TRBJ1-4; D uncertain. The CDR3 runs to 15 residues. Deletions cut 0 bases from V and 8 bases from J, with 14 bases between. Per the germline V gene, CDR1 is SGHRS and CDR2 is YFSETQ. CDR3 region: CASSLGSLSAEKLFF. Here the CDR3 DNA reads TGCGCCAGCAGCTTGGGTTCGTTGTCGGCCGAAAAACTGTTTTTT.

This chain joins TRBV5-1 and TRBJ1-4, with a tentative D call TRBD1 (6 bases). Trimming took 0 bases from V and 7 from J, leaving 13 bases between them. CDR1 is SGHRS, CDR2 YFSETQ, per germline. The CDR3 spans 15 residues. CDR3 sequence reads: CASSLARGWGEKLFF. The CDR3 DNA reads TGCGCCAGCAGCTTGGCCAGGGGCTGGGGTGAAAAACTGTTTTTT.

The V and J genes are TRBV5-1 and TRBJ1-1, with D hard to call. Germline CDR1 and CDR2: SGHRS and YFSETQ. The CDR3 consists of 16 residues. Trimming cost V 0 bases and J 1 base, with 13 bases left between them. Here the CDR3 DNA reads TGCGCCAGCAGCTTGGAAGACCACCTTTGGAACACTGAAGCTTTCTTT. Translating it yields CASSLEDHLWNTEAFF.

V is TRBV9 and J is TRBJ2-2; no reliable D call. CDR3 size: 14 residues. V was cut by 0 bases and J by 5 bases, with 8 bases left in between. Germline V lookup: CDR1 SGDLS, CDR2 YYNGEE. The CDR3 DNA sequence: TGTGCCAGCAGCGTAGAAGGGTTTACCGGGGAGCTGTTTTTT. Protein product: CASSVEGFTGELFF.

V is TRBV6-6 and J is TRBJ2-2; maybe TRBD1 (6 bases). The CDR3 extends over 15 amino acids. Trimming pared 5 bases from V and 4 bases from J, leaving 14 bases between. Per the germline V gene, CDR1 is MNHNY and CDR2 is SVGAGI (reference sequence). CDR3 region: CASSLQGPGTGELFF. The CDR3 DNA sequence: TGTGCCAGCAGTCTACAGGGTCCGGGCACCGGGGAGCTGTTTTTT.

The CDR3, as DNA: TGTGCCATCAACCCGGGACAGGGCAGCACTGAAGCTTTCTTT. It translates to CAINPGQGSTEAFF. The chain has TRBV10-3 and TRBJ1-1, with 9 bases lining up with TRBD1. The CDR3 has 14 amino acids. V was pared by 7 bases and J by 4 bases, with 7 bases of the junction left unmatched. Germline assignment: CDR1 ENHRY and CDR2 SYGVKD.

The V call is TRBV10-3, the J call TRBJ1-1; the D is unclear. Trimming removed 0 bases from V and 1 base from J, with 6 bases in between. Germline V gene lookup returns CDR1 ENHRY and CDR2 SYGVKD. The CDR3 sequence is 14 residues long. Here the CDR3 reads CAISESGQNTEAFF. The DNA for the CDR3 is TGTGCCATCAGTGAGTCAGGGCAGAACACTGAAGCTTTCTTT.

The V gene is TRBV5-8, the J gene TRBJ1-2, with D possibly being TRBD1 (6 bases). V was trimmed by 4 bases and J by 4 bases, leaving 14 bases between them. CDR3 length: 14 amino acids. Germline V gives CDR1 SGHTS, CDR2 YDEGEE. CDR3 in amino acids: CASSLRGARYGYTF. The CDR3 DNA is TGTGCCAGCAGCCTGAGGGGGGCTCGCTATGGCTACACCTTC.

This chain uses TRBV5-1 with TRBJ2-3; TRBD1 is a possible D gene (6 bases). V lost 6 bases, J lost 1 base, and 15 bases lay in between. This CDR3 spans 15 amino acids. In germline, CDR1 is SGHRS, CDR2 YFSETQ. This CDR3 is CASTWVGARTDTQYF. The CDR3 region has the DNA TGCGCCAGCACTTGGGTGGGGGCCCGCACAGATACGCAGTATTTT.

This chain joins TRBV2 and TRBJ1-5, with a possible D match to TRBD1 (5 bases). CDR3 length: 14 amino acids. The V and J ends lost 5 bases and 5 bases respectively, with 13 bases between them. Germline V lookup: CDR1 SNHLY, CDR2 FYNNEI. This CDR3 is CASSNRDRYQPQHF. The DNA of the CDR3 is TGTGCCAGCAGTAACCGGGACCGATATCAGCCCCAGCATTTT.

This rearrangement joins TRBV6-5 to TRBJ2-7, with 8 positions matching TRBD2. The germline CDR1 and CDR2 sequences are MNHEY and SVGAGI. The CDR3 length is 15 residues. V lost 6 bases and J lost 4; bases outside the gene matches: 11. CDR3 protein: CASSRRESGSYEQYF. In DNA, the CDR3 is TGTGCCAGCAGCCGGAGAGAGAGCGGGAGTTACGAGCAGTACTTC.

This clone was detected only once. The CDR3, as DNA: TGCGCCAGCAGCCAAGTTGGGCTCGTCGGAAGTGACTATGGCTACACCTTC. Amino acids: CASSQVGLVGSDYGYTF. This chain links TRBV4-1 with TRBJ1-2; D gene ambiguous. This CDR3 is built from 17 residues. CDR1 is MGHRA, CDR2 YSYEKL, per germline. Trimming took off 1 base at V and 3 bases at J, with 18 bases between the two ends.

The chain recombines TRBV7-9 with TRBJ2-7, with no clear D. The CDR3 length is 12 residues. The V and J ends lost 4 bases and 5 bases respectively, with 9 bases between them. Looked up from germline, CDR1 is SEHNR and CDR2 is FQNEAQ (reference sequence). The CDR3 is CASSSGPDEQYF. The CDR3 bases are TGTGCCAGCAGCTCGGGCCCCGACGAGCAGTACTTC.

The V gene is TRBV19, the J gene TRBJ1-2, with 11 nucleotides matching TRBD1. Germline loops: CDR1 LNHDA, CDR2 SQIVND (reference sequence). J lost 6 bases, V lost 5 bases, and 8 bases had no gene match. This CDR3 is built from 15 residues. CDR3 amino acids: CASSSGQGASDGYTF. The CDR3 bases are TGTGCCAGTAGTTCCGGACAGGGGGCGTCGGATGGCTACACCTTC.

The chain joins TRBV27 to TRBJ1-5, with D maybe TRBD1 (5 bases). Per germline, CDR1 MNHEY and CDR2 SMNVEV (reference sequence). This CDR3 has 14 amino acids. V lost 5 bases and J 6 bases, leaving 14 bases between the germline ends. CDR3 amino acids: CASSAGTGGQPQHF. The CDR3 nucleotides read TGTGCCAGCAGTGCAGGGACGGGTGGTCAGCCCCAGCATTTT.

The chain combines TRBV19 with TRBJ1-2, with 11 bases identical to TRBD1. This CDR3 region has 14 residues. The germline V gene has CDR1 LNHDA and CDR2 SQIVND (reference sequence). The V gene end was trimmed by 3 bases and the J gene end by 6 bases; junction bases not matched to a gene: 3. For the CDR3, the DNA is TGTGCCAGTAGTATGGACAGGGGGCTTAATGGCTACACCTTC. Protein sequence: CASSMDRGLNGYTF.

The rearrangement links TRBV7-9 to TRBJ1-5; D gene unclear. Trimming took off 2 bases at V and 7 bases at J, with 9 bases between the two ends. Germline V gene lookup returns CDR1 SEHNR and CDR2 FQNEAQ (reference sequence). The CDR3 loop spans 13 amino acids. The DNA of the CDR3 is TGTGCCAGCAGCTTAATTTTGGGGCAGCCCCAGCATTTT. Protein sequence: CASSLILGQPQHF.

CDR3 coding DNA: TGCGCCAGCAGCGCACGACAGGGTTATGGCTACACCTTC. Its translation is CASSARQGYGYTF. This chain joins TRBV4-3 and TRBJ1-2; 7 positions match TRBD1. Germline V gene data show CDR1 as LGHNA and CDR2 as YSLEER. The CDR3 loop spans 13 amino acids. The V and J ends lost 5 bases and 5 bases, in that order; junction bases with no gene match: 5.

This chain connects TRBV19 to TRBJ1-1; the D is unclear. Germline-derived CDR1 and CDR2 are LNHDA and SQIVND (reference sequence). The CDR3 totals 13 residues. V lost 4 bases to trimming and J lost 3 bases, with 9 bases between them. The CDR3 region has the DNA TGTGCCAGTAGTAGGGAATGGGACACTGAAGCTTTCTTT. It specifies CASSREWDTEAFF.

The CDR3 spells CASSQTGGETQYF. The CDR3 DNA sequence: TGCGCCAGCAGCCAGACGGGGGGAGAGACCCAGTACTTC. This sequence joins TRBV4-1 and TRBJ2-5, with 7 bases lining up with TRBD2. The V and J ends lost 3 bases and 4 bases, in that order; junction bases with no gene match: 2. This CDR3 has 13 amino acids. Germline V CDR1 and CDR2: MGHRA, YSYEKL.